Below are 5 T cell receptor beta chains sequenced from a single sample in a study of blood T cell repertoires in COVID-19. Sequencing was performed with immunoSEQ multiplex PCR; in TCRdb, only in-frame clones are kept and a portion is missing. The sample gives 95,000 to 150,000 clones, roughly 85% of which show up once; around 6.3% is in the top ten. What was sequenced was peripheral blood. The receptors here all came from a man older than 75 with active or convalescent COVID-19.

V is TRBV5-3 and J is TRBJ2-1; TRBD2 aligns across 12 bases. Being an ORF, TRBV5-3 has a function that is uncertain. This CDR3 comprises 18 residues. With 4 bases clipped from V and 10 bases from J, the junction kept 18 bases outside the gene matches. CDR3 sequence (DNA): TGTGCCAGAAGCAGAAAATTAGCACCTAGCGGGAGGGCCGGCGAGCAGTTCTTC. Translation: CARSRKLAPSGRAGEQFF.

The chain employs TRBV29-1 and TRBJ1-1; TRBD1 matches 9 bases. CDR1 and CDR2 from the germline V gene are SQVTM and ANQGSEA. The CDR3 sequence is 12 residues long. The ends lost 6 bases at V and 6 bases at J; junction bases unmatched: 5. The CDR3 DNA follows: TGCAGCGTCGGACAGGGGAAGGCTGAAGCTTTCTTT. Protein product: CSVGQGKAEAFF.

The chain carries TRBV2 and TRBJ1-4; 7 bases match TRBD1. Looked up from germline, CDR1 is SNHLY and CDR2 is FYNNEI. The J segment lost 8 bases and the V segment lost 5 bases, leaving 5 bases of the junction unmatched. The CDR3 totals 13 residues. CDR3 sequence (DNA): TGTGCCAGCAGTATAGGGACAGCAGAAAAACTGTTTTTT. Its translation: CASSIGTAEKLFF. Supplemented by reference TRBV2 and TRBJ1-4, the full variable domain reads EPEVTQTPSHQVTQMGQEVILRCVPISNHLYFYWYRQILGQKVEFLVSFYNNEISEKSEIFDDQFSVERPDGSNFTLKIRSTKLEDSAMYFCASSIGTAEKLFFGSGTQLSVL.

The CDR3 loop reads CASLPQWGGYEQYF. CDR3 bases: TGTGCCAGCCTCCCACAGTGGGGGGGTTACGAGCAGTACTTC. This chain connects TRBV6-5 to TRBJ2-7, with 7 bases matching TRBD2. The trim removed 8 bases at V and 4 bases at J, leaving 11 bases unmatched. The CDR3 consists of 14 residues. Germline loops: CDR1 MNHEY, CDR2 SVGAGI.

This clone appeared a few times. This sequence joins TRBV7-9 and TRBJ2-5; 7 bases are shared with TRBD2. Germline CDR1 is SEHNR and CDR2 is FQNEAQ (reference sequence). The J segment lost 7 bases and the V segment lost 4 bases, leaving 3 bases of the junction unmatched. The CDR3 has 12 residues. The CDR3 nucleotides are TGTGCCAGCAGCTGGACTAGGGGGACCCAGTACTTC. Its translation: CASSWTRGTQYF.